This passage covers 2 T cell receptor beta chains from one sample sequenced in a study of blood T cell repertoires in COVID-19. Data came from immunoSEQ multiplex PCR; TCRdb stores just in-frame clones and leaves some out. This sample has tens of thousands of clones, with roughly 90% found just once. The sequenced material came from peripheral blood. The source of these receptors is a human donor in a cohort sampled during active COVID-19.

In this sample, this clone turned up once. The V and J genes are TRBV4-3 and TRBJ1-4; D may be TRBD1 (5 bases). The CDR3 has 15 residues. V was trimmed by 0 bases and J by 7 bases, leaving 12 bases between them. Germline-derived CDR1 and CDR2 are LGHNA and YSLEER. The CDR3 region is CASSQDRQSGEKLFF. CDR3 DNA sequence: TGCGCCAGCAGCCAAGATAGACAGTCTGGTGAAAAACTGTTTTTT.

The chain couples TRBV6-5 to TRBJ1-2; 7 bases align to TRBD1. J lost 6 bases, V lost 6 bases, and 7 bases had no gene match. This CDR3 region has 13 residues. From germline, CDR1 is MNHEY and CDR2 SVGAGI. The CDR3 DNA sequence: TGTGCCAGCAGGCCAGGGGGTCGTAATGGCTACACCTTC. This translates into CASRPGGRNGYTF.